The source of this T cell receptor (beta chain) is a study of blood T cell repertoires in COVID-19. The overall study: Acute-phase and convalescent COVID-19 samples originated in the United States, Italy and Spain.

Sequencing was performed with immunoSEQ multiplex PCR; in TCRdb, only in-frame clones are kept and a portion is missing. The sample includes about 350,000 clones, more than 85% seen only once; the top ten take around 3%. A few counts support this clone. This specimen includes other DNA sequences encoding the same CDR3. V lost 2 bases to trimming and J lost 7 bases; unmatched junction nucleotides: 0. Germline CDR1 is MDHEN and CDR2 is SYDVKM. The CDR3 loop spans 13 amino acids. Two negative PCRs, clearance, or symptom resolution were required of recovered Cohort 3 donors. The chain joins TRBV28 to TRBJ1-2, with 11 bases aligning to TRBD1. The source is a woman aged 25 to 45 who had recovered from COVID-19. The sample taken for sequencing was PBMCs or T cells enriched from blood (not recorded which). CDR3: CASSLGQGAGYTF. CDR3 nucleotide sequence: TGTGCCAGCAGTTTAGGACAGGGGGCTGGCTACACCTTC.